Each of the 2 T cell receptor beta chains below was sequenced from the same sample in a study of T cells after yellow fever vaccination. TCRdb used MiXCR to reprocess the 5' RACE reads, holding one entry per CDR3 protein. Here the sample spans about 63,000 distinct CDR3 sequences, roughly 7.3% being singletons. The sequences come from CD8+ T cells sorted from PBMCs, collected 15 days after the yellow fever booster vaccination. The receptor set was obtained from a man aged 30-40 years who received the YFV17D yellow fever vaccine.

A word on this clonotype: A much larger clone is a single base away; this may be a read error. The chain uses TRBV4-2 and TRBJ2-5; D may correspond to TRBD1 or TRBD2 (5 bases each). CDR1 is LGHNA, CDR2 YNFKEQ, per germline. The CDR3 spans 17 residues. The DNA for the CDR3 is TGTGCCAGCAGCCAACTCCCCGCGGGCGGGTTGGGGGAGAACCAGTACTTC. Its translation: CASSQLPAGGLGENQYF.

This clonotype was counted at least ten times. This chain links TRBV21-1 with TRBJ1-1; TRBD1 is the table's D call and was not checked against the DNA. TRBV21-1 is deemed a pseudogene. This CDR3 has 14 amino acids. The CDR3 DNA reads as TGTGCCAGCAGCAAAGGGGGGGCAAACACTGAAGCTTTCTTT. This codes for CASSKGGANTEAFF.